This entry describes one T cell receptor beta chain. The target antigen is unknown. The source of the sample is a study of identifying expanded T cells in peripheral blood. Germline CDR1 MNHGY, CDR2 SAAAGT. The CDR3 runs to 12 residues. V was pared by 10 bases and J by 4 bases, with 6 bases of the junction left unmatched. Measured with immunoSEQ multiplex PCR; TCRdb has only the in-frame clones, and not every one. The profile shows around 68,000 clones, over 75% of them singletons. Study findings and constraints: About 1.2 clones differed between technical replicates, versus around 16 and 19 over time.

Sequenced material: blood. V is TRBV6-8 and J is TRBJ1-1, with 7 bases identical to TRBD1. This receptor was identified in a person between 18 and 75 years old in good health. As DNA, the CDR3 is TGTGCCACCAGGGGGAGGACCACTGAAGCTTTCTTT. As protein: CATRGRTTEAFF.